This T cell receptor beta chain is drawn from a study of shared clonotypes between healthy human individuals. Broader study findings: Depth of sequencing was expected to influence donor clonotype sharing. The diversity represented, both genetic and in exposure history, was limited by few donors.

CDR1 is SQVTM and CDR2 is ANQGSEA in the germline V gene. The CDR3 extends over 13 amino acids. The run depth of the assay was deep. Only in-frame clones appear in the TCRdb table, and some are missing; sequencing was by immunoSEQ multiplex PCR. The sample has under 600,000 clones, roughly 72% seen once. The donors, healthy adults who were HIV-negative, had experienced no recent acute infections or vaccinations. Comment on this clone: Its antigen is unknown.

This receptor was identified in a woman in her thirties or forties in good health. Some clones in this sample may be carry-over from other donors' samples. Sequenced: PBMCs. The V and J genes are TRBV29-1 and TRBJ2-5; D may be TRBD1 (5 bases). The J call is in doubt because the DNA end fits TRBJ2-7 better. The CDR3 reads CSVVAGLGYEQYF. Written as DNA, the CDR3 is TGCAGCGTTGTGGCAGGGTTAGGCTACGAGCAGTACTTC.